This TCR beta chain originates from a study of T cell responses to AZD1222 COVID-19 vaccine. J was trimmed by 10 bases and V by 8 bases; bases with no gene match: 18. CDR1 and CDR2 (germline): GTSNPN, SVGIG (reference sequence). This CDR3 contains 14 residues. Profiling relied on immunoSEQ multiplex PCR, and the TCRdb table lists in-frame clones only, not all of them. The sample has 150,000 to 200,000 clones, 90% to 95% seen once. Sample: peripheral blood, taken 28 days after the second dose of the MenACWY control vaccine. This TCR was recovered from an adult who received the MenACWY meningococcal vaccine as a control. This chain links TRBV30 with TRBJ1-1; 8 nucleotides align to TRBD1. The CDR3 DNA reads TGTGCCGGACGAGCGGGGACAGGAGCCGCCGGAGCTTTCTTT. Translating gives CAGRAGTGAAGAFF. Full variable domain (rest looked up from reference TRBV30 and TRBJ1-1): SQTIHQWPATLVQPVGSPLSLECTVEGTSNPNLYWYRQAAGRGLQLLFYSVGIGQISSEVPQNLSASRPQDRQFILSSKKLLLSDSGFYLCAGRAGTGAAGAFFGQGTRLTVV.